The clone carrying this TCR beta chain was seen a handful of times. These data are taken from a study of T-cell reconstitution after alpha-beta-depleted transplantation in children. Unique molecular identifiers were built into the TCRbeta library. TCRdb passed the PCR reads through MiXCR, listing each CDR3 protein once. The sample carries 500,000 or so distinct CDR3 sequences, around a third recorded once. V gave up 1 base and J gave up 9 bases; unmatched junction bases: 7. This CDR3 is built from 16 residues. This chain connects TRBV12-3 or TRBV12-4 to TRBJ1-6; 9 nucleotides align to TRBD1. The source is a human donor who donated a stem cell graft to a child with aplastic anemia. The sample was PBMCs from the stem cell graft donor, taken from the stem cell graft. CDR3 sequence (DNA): TGTGCCAGCAGTTTAGACGGGACAGGGTTGACTTCACCCCTCCACTTT. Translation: CASSLDGTGLTSPLHF.